Listed here are 24 T cell receptor beta chains from one sample, sequenced in a study of blood T cells in healthy people across ages. A second PCR, run for about 7 to 11 cycles, used a sample-barcoded 5' primer plus a J-beta primer mix. Each CDR3 protein is one row after TCRdb ran MiXCR on the 5' RACE reads. The table has around 940,000 distinct CDR3 sequences, 51% seen once. Sample: blood. The receptors were gathered from a woman aged 55 to 70 in good health.

CDR3 amino acids: CASSPLPGLYF. The CDR3 nucleotides read TGTGCCAGCAGCCCGTTACCGGGTTTGTACTTC. The rearrangement joins TRBV7-4 to TRBJ2-4, with no clear D. This CDR3 has 11 residues. Per the germline V gene, CDR1 is SGHVT and CDR2 is SQSDAQ. The ends were cut back, 5 bases at V and 15 bases at J, with 14 bases in the middle. The full variable domain, with the rest looked up from reference TRBV7-4 and TRBJ2-4, is GAGVSQSPRYKVAKRGRDVALRCDSISGHVTLYWYRQTLGQGSEVLTYSQSDAQRDKSGRPSGRFSAERPERSVSTLKIQRTEQGDSAVYLCASSPLPGLYFGAGTRLSVL.

Comments on this clonotype: A much larger clone differs by one base, so this may be a read error. The gene calls are TRBV5-1 and TRBJ2-1, with TRBD2 matching 10 bases. Matching the DNA end better, TRBJ2-7 makes the J call doubtful. Germline assignment: CDR1 SGHRS and CDR2 YFSETQ. The CDR3 covers 18 residues. CDR3 bases: TGCGCCAGCAGCCTTAGCGGGAGGACGATTAGCTCCTACAATGAGCAGTACTTC. Its protein is CASSLSGRTISSYNEQYF.

This chain uses TRBV10-3 with TRBJ2-7; TRBD1 aligns across 7 bases. The CDR3 contains 14 residues. Unmatched junction bases numbered 1, after V lost 1 base and J lost 1 base. Germline assignment: CDR1 ENHRY and CDR2 SYGVKD. The CDR3 DNA is TGTGCCATCAGTGAGTTGGGACAGTCCTACGAGCAGTACTTC. Its protein is CAISELGQSYEQYF.

The chain employs TRBV4-1 and TRBJ2-1; possibly TRBD2 for D (6 bases). CDR3 length equals 16 residues. V was cut by 2 bases and J by 4 bases, with 15 bases left in between. Germline assignment: CDR1 MGHRA and CDR2 YSYEKL. CDR3: CASSQPLRGTYNEQFF. The CDR3 bases are TGCGCCAGCAGCCAACCTCTTCGCGGGACTTACAATGAGCAGTTCTTC.

This chain connects TRBV4-1 to TRBJ2-7; perhaps TRBD1 as D (7 bases). Per the germline V gene, CDR1 is MGHRA and CDR2 is YSYEKL. The CDR3 covers 16 residues. Trimming shortened V by 0 bases and J by 1 base, and 13 bases separated the two germline ends. The CDR3 loop reads CASSQEFQGGSYEQYF. CDR3 sequence (DNA): TGCGCCAGCAGCCAAGAATTCCAGGGGGGATCCTACGAGCAGTACTTC.

V usage is TRBV25-1 and J usage is TRBJ2-5; a possible D gene is TRBD2 (8 bases). The CDR3 spans 17 residues. Germline V gene lookup returns CDR1 MGHDK and CDR2 SYGVNS. The V end was cut by 3 bases, the J end by 5 bases, with 22 bases between. CDR3: CASSDAEGAGGRETQYF. The DNA of the CDR3 is TGTGCCAGCAGTGATGCCGAGGGGGCGGGGGGCAGGGAGACCCAGTACTTC.

This clonotype was picked up a small number of times. CDR3 region: CAISESLGVAGYTF. CDR3 nucleotides: TGTGCCATCAGTGAGAGTCTTGGGGTGGCTGGCTACACCTTC. This chain uses TRBV10-3 with TRBJ1-2; D uncertain. Germline CDR1 is ENHRY and CDR2 is SYGVKD. The CDR3 sequence is 14 residues long. Trimming left V 2 bases short and J 7 bases short, with 14 bases between.

This clonotype was observed at least ten times. The chain combines TRBV2 with TRBJ2-7; D gene unclear. CDR3 size: 13 residues. Germline assignment: CDR1 SNHLY and CDR2 FYNNEI. Trimming removed 2 bases at V and 0 bases at J, with 5 bases between. The CDR3 nucleotides are TGTGCCAGCAGTGAAACAGTCTCCTACGAGCAGTACTTC. Protein: CASSETVSYEQYF.

This chain joins TRBV30 and TRBJ2-2; D possibly matches TRBD1 or TRBD2 (5 bases each). The CDR3 loop spans 14 amino acids. Germline V gene data show CDR1 as GTSNPN and CDR2 as SVGIG (reference sequence). Trimming stripped 4 bases from V and 0 bases from J, with 9 bases between. This chain's CDR3 is CAWTRGANTGELFF. The CDR3 region has the DNA TGTGCCTGGACCCGGGGCGCGAACACCGGGGAGCTGTTTTTT.

The chain uses TRBV5-1 and TRBJ2-1; D is ambiguous. From germline, CDR1 is SGHRS and CDR2 YFSETQ. The CDR3 loop spans 15 amino acids. Trimming removed 1 base at V and 5 bases at J, with 13 bases between. Here the CDR3 reads CASSLFPAGHNEQFF. The CDR3 nucleotides read TGCGCCAGCAGCTTGTTCCCAGCTGGTCACAATGAGCAGTTCTTC.

The gene calls are TRBV4-2 and TRBJ2-7, with D possibly TRBD2 on 5 matching bases. V lost 5 bases and J 5 bases, leaving 16 bases between the germline ends. Germline CDR1 is LGHNA and CDR2 is YNFKEQ. The CDR3 length is 14 residues. CDR3: CASSFRLQGNEQYF. The CDR3 bases are TGTGCCAGCAGCTTCCGACTACAAGGCAACGAGCAGTACTTC.

This clonotype was detected a few times. The chain uses TRBV15 and TRBJ1-2; no firm D call. The CDR3 extends over 16 amino acids. Germline-derived CDR1 and CDR2 are LNHNV and YYDKDF (reference sequence). Trimming shortened V by 0 bases and J by 3 bases, and 14 bases separated the two germline ends. CDR3 nucleotides: TGTGCCACCAGCAGAGATCGGAGGGCCGTAGACTATGGCTACACCTTC. Its translation: CATSRDRRAVDYGYTF.

The chain combines TRBV7-9 with TRBJ2-5, with a tentative D call TRBD1 (5 bases). The CDR3 has 13 amino acids. Germline loops: CDR1 SEHNR, CDR2 FQNEAQ (reference sequence). Trimming removed 4 bases from V and 2 bases from J, with 8 bases in between. CDR3 residues: CASSCRVQETQYF. CDR3 sequence (DNA): TGTGCCAGCAGCTGCAGGGTTCAAGAGACCCAGTACTTC.

The rearrangement links TRBV20-1 to TRBJ1-5; no clear D gene. CDR1 is DFQATT, CDR2 SNEGSKA, per germline (reference sequence). Between the trimmed V and J ends, which lost 2 bases and 3 bases, there was a span of 11 bases. The CDR3 is 14 residues long. The CDR3 nucleotides read TGCAGTGCTAGAAGAGGGAGCACCAATCAGCCCCAGCATTTT. This codes for CSARRGSTNQPQHF.

The rearrangement uses TRBV7-9 and TRBJ1-2; D call uncertain. V lost 1 base to trimming and J lost 1 base, with 10 bases between them. Looked up from germline, CDR1 is SEHNR and CDR2 is FQNEAQ (reference sequence). The CDR3 sequence is 15 residues long. CDR3 coding DNA: TGTGCCAGCAGCTTAGTAGGGATCAGTAACTATGGCTACACCTTC. Translating it yields CASSLVGISNYGYTF.

This clonotype came up a few times. V and J are TRBV4-1 and TRBJ1-2; 8 bases map to TRBD1. The CDR3 is made up of 13 amino acids. The V gene end was trimmed by 2 bases and the J gene end by 5 bases; junction bases not matched to a gene: 1. The germline CDR1 and CDR2 sequences are MGHRA and YSYEKL. Written as DNA, the CDR3 is TGCGCCAGCAGCCAACAGGGGGCTTATGGCTACACCTTC. As protein: CASSQQGAYGYTF.

This clonotype has a count of ten or more. The V gene is TRBV5-1, the J gene TRBJ2-1; TRBD2 might be the D (5 bases). The CDR3 has 15 residues. The V and J ends lost 0 bases and 0 bases respectively, with 7 bases between them. Germline CDR1 SGHRS, CDR2 YFSETQ. The CDR3 is CASSLEGSSYNEQFF. The CDR3 nucleotides read TGCGCCAGCAGCTTGGAAGGGAGCTCCTACAATGAGCAGTTCTTC. Looking up the rest from reference TRBV5-1 and TRBJ2-1 gives the full variable domain: KAGVTQTPRYLIKTRGQQVTLSCSPISGHRSVSWYQQTPGQGLQFLFEYFSETQRNKGNFPGRFSGRQFSNSRSEMNVSTLELGDSALYLCASSLEGSSYNEQFFGPGTRLTVL.

V and J are TRBV20-1 and TRBJ2-2; D is uncertain. The CDR3 extends over 12 amino acids. The ends were cut back, 4 bases at V and 8 bases at J, with 11 bases in the middle. Germline V gives CDR1 DFQATT, CDR2 SNEGSKA (reference sequence). The CDR3 coding sequence is TGCAGTGCTAAATCCGGCGGTGGGGAGCTGTTTTTT. Its translation is CSAKSGGGELFF.

The table lists this clonotype with a few counts. The rearrangement joins TRBV6-6 to TRBJ1-4; D gene uncertain. The CDR3 sequence is 12 residues long. V was clipped by 5 bases and J by 5 bases, with 6 bases between them. Germline loops: CDR1 MNHNY, CDR2 SVGAGI (reference sequence). The DNA for the CDR3 is TGTGCCAGCAGTGTGGGGAATGAAAAACTGTTTTTT. Its protein product is CASSVGNEKLFF.

The chain links TRBV3-1 to TRBJ1-5; possible D gene TRBD1, 5 bases. Germline values: CDR1 LGHDT, CDR2 YNNKEL (reference sequence). V lost 4 bases, J lost 3 bases, and 10 bases lay in between. The CDR3 length is 14 residues. CDR3 sequence reads: CASSPGTYNQPQHF. The CDR3 DNA sequence: TGTGCCAGCAGCCCTGGGACCTACAATCAGCCCCAGCATTTT.

The genes are TRBV20-1 and TRBJ2-1; 7 nucleotides agree with TRBD2. Per germline, CDR1 DFQATT and CDR2 SNEGSKA (reference sequence). J gave up 5 bases and V 5 bases, and 3 bases lay outside the gene matches. CDR3 length: 12 amino acids. CDR3 protein: CSARDYHNEQFF. The CDR3 nucleotides read TGCAGTGCTCGGGACTACCACAATGAGCAGTTCTTC.

The chain couples TRBV20-1 to TRBJ2-7; possible D gene TRBD2, 6 bases. The CDR3 runs to 14 residues. Trimming took off 3 bases at V and 6 bases at J, with 18 bases between the two ends. CDR1 DFQATT and CDR2 SNEGSKA come from the germline V gene (reference sequence). Written as DNA, the CDR3 is TGCAGTGCTAGTGGAGGGTGGACCCAGACCGAGCAGTACTTC. It yields the protein CSASGGWTQTEQYF.

This clonotype came up a few times. The chain carries TRBV14 and TRBJ1-5; no reliable D call. Trimming left V 5 bases short and J 6 bases short, with 11 bases between. Germline CDR1 SGHDN, CDR2 FVKESK. The CDR3 spans 13 residues. This CDR3 is CASSWTSGQPQHF. The DNA of the CDR3 is TGTGCCAGCAGCTGGACGAGCGGTCAGCCCCAGCATTTT.

This clonotype has a handful of counts. The CDR3, as DNA: TGCAGTGCTAGAGTAGGACTAGCGGGTGGCGAGCAGTACTTC. Its protein is CSARVGLAGGEQYF. J is TRBJ2-7 and V is TRBV20-1; TRBD2 aligns across 11 bases. V lost 1 base and J lost 6; bases outside the gene matches: 5. This CDR3 is built from 14 residues. Germline CDR1 and CDR2: DFQATT and SNEGSKA (reference sequence).